The clone carrying this TCR beta chain was counted ten times or more. The antigen is unknown. TCRdb re-derived calls from the multiplex PCR reads in MiXCR, one entry per CDR3 protein. The profile covers 200,000 to 250,000 distinct CDR3 sequences, with about 34% appearing a single time and under 4.5% taken by the ten largest. This sample stems from a study of breast tumors, draining lymph nodes, adjacent tissues. Broader study findings: The data were judged consistent with most tumor T cells coming from lymph node and expanding in tumor. Compared with lymph nodes, tumors were less diverse; compared with nontumor tissue, more. Luminal-like breast cancer showed significantly higher tumor–nontumor repertoire similarity than basal-like. Tumor T cell lymph node origin was a supported hypothesis, not proven.

Samples came from axillary lymph nodes draining the breast cancer. Germline-derived CDR1 and CDR2 are SGHTA and FQGNSA. V was clipped by 5 bases and J by 2 bases, with 13 bases between them. This CDR3 spans 15 amino acids. This receptor was obtained from a female donor with breast cancer. Some clones in this sample may be carry-over from other donors' samples. This chain uses TRBV7-2 with TRBJ2-1; TRBD2 might be the D (6 bases). The sample taken for sequencing was axillary lymph node tissue. The CDR3 sequence is CASSEAGLTYNEQFF. The CDR3 nucleotides read TGTGCCAGCAGCGAGGCGGGACTTACCTACAATGAGCAGTTCTTC.